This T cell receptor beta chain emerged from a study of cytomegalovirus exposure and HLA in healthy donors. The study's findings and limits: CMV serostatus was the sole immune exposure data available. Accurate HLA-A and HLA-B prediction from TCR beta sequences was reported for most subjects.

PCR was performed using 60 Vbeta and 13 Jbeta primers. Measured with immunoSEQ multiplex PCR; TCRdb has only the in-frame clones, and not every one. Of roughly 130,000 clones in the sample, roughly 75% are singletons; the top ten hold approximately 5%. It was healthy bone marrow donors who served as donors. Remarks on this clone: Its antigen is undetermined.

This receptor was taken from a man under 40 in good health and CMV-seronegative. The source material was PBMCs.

The CDR3 region has the DNA TGTGCCAGCAGCCAAATATCGGGTGAAAAACTGTTTTTT. This gives the protein CASSQISGEKLFF. The chain recombines TRBV6-5 with TRBJ1-4, with D unresolved. The germline gives CDR1 MNHEY, CDR2 SVGAGI. The CDR3 has 13 amino acids. The ends were cut back, 6 bases at V and 7 bases at J, with 12 bases in the middle.